This entry lists 32 T cell receptor beta chains sequenced from one sample in a study of blood T cells in healthy people across ages. Then a second PCR, running roughly 7 to 11 cycles, was carried out with a sample-barcoded 5' primer and a J-beta primer mix. TCRdb re-derived calls from the 5' RACE reads in MiXCR, one entry per CDR3 protein. This table has under 700,000 distinct CDR3 sequences, approximately 25% appearing once. These same data were also listed under a study on T cells of mothers and their children.

Material: blood. The source is a boy younger than 18 in good health.

About this clonotype itself: The junction differs from germline at one of its ends, possibly a read error. The DNA of the CDR3 is TGTGCCAGCAGCTTAGTCGGGAGACAGGGCGTTTTT. This sequence encodes CASSLVGRQGVF. This chain joins TRBV3-1 and TRBJ2-3, with D possibly TRBD1 on 7 matching bases. The CDR3 runs 12 residues. Germline lookup yields CDR1 LGHDT and CDR2 YNNKEL (reference sequence).

This clonotype has a handful of counts. Sequence at one end of the junction differs from germline and may be a read error. This chain connects TRBV5-5 to TRBJ2-2; 7 bases map to TRBD1. CDR3 length: 16 residues. CDR1 and CDR2 from the germline V gene are SGHKS and YYEKEE (reference sequence). The CDR3 here is CASSLGLAGQAGELFF. Written as DNA, the CDR3 is TGTGCCAGCAGCTTGGGGTTAGCAGGACAGGCCGGAGAGCTGTTTTTT.

The chain employs TRBV7-2 and TRBJ1-3, with D possibly matching TRBD1 (5 bases). Germline assignment: CDR1 SGHTA and CDR2 FQGNSA. The CDR3 contains 14 residues. The ends were cut back, 4 bases at V and 1 base at J, with 8 bases in the middle. CDR3 amino acids: CASSSGSSGNTIYF. CDR3 coding DNA: TGTGCCAGCAGCTCAGGGTCTTCTGGAAACACCATATATTTT.

This clonotype was counted a few times. This sequence joins TRBV20-1 and TRBJ1-2; D not resolved. V lost 1 base and J lost 7, with 10 bases in between. This CDR3 is 12 amino acids long. Per the germline V gene, CDR1 is DFQATT and CDR2 is SNEGSKA (reference sequence). The CDR3 protein is CSARGQVGGYTF. The CDR3 coding sequence is TGCAGTGCTAGAGGACAAGTCGGTGGCTACACCTTC.

This clonotype was seen a few times. The rearrangement links TRBV27 to TRBJ2-5, with 8 nucleotides matching TRBD2. J lost 2 bases, V lost 8 bases, and 7 bases had no gene match. The CDR3 has 14 amino acids. Germline-derived CDR1 and CDR2 are MNHEY and SMNVEV (reference sequence). The CDR3 region is CASADGTRQETQYF. For the CDR3, the DNA is TGTGCCAGCGCGGACGGGACTAGACAAGAGACCCAGTACTTC.

The chain joins TRBV7-2 to TRBJ1-1; maybe TRBD1 (6 bases). Germline V gene lookup returns CDR1 SGHTA and CDR2 FQGNSA. The CDR3 runs to 13 residues. The V gene lost 3 bases and the J gene lost 8 bases, with 13 bases spanning the gap. The CDR3 coding sequence is TGTGCCAGCAGCTTTATAGGACAGCCCGAAGCTTTCTTT. Its protein product is CASSFIGQPEAFF.

This clonotype was counted only a few times. The rearrangement links TRBV9 to TRBJ2-3; possibly TRBD2 for D (5 bases). Germline values: CDR1 SGDLS, CDR2 YYNGEE. Trimming removed 6 bases from V and 2 bases from J, with 16 bases in between. CDR3 length: 15 residues. The CDR3 here is CASNSFAGSTDTQYF. CDR3 DNA sequence: TGTGCCAGCAATAGTTTCGCGGGCTCCACAGATACGCAGTATTTT.

This clonotype was recorded a few times. The chain couples TRBV11-2 to TRBJ1-2; D call uncertain. The CDR3 has 15 amino acids. CDR1 is SGHAT and CDR2 is FQNNGV in the germline V gene. The V and J ends lost 3 bases and 7 bases respectively, with 18 bases between them. CDR3 sequence: CASSLSGPSVGGYTF. CDR3 DNA: TGTGCCAGCAGCTTGTCCGGCCCATCAGTGGGTGGCTACACCTTC.

The V gene is TRBV3-1, the J gene TRBJ2-4; 16 bases line up with TRBD2. There are 17 residues in the CDR3. V dropped 4 bases and J dropped 6; count of bases not matched to a gene: 6. In germline, CDR1 is LGHDT, CDR2 YNNKEL (reference sequence). In DNA, the CDR3 is TGTGCCAGCAGCCCGGGACTAGCGGGAGGGCTACCAAACATTCAGTACTTC. Its protein is CASSPGLAGGLPNIQYF.

V usage is TRBV6-5 and J usage is TRBJ1-2; D gene unclear. The V gene's germline CDR1 is MNHEY and CDR2 SVGAGI. Trimming shortened V by 4 bases and J by 3 bases, and 15 bases separated the two germline ends. The CDR3 spans 15 residues. The CDR3 DNA follows: TGTGCCAGCAGTTTCTCCGGGATTAGCGACTATGGCTACACCTTC. Residues: CASSFSGISDYGYTF.

The chain couples TRBV9 to TRBJ1-6; no firm D call. Trimming took 3 bases from V and 5 from J, leaving 9 bases between them. This CDR3 has 14 amino acids. Germline V gene data show CDR1 as SGDLS and CDR2 as YYNGEE. CDR3 nucleotides: TGTGCCAGCAGCGAAACGGGAGATAATTCACCCCTCCACTTT. Translating it yields CASSETGDNSPLHF. Drawing the rest from reference TRBV9 and TRBJ1-6, the complete variable domain is DSGVTQTPKHLITATGQRVTLRCSPRSGDLSVYWYQQSLDQGLQFLIQYYNGEERAKGNILERFSAQQFPDLHSELNLSSLELGDSALYFCASSETGDNSPLHFGNGTRLTVT.

The rearrangement links TRBV27 to TRBJ2-7, with D tentatively TRBD2 (5 bases). The CDR3 totals 12 residues. The ends were cut back, 8 bases at V and 3 bases at J, with 11 bases in the middle. Germline CDR1 MNHEY, CDR2 SMNVEV (reference sequence). The DNA of the CDR3 is TGTGCCAGCGCGAGGGTAGGCTACGAGCAGTACTTC. This encodes CASARVGYEQYF.

In its sample, this clonotype was seen many times. The rearrangement links TRBV5-1 to TRBJ2-5, with D perhaps TRBD1 (6 bases). The CDR3 is 15 residues long. CDR1 SGHRS and CDR2 YFSETQ come from the germline V gene. Trimming cost V 0 bases and J 4 bases, with 13 bases left between them. Written as DNA, the CDR3 is TGCGCCAGCAGCTTGGGGCGGACAGTAAGAGAGACCCAGTACTTC. It translates to CASSLGRTVRETQYF.

This chain links TRBV4-3 with TRBJ1-1; 11 nucleotides align to TRBD1. Germline trimming cut 0 bases from V and 6 bases from J; bases unmatched to any gene: 6. Germline CDR1 and CDR2: LGHNA and YSLEER. The CDR3 spans 16 residues. The CDR3 loop is CASSQDKDRGRAEAFF. CDR3 DNA: TGCGCCAGCAGCCAAGATAAGGACAGGGGGCGAGCTGAAGCTTTCTTT.

The chain has TRBV2 and TRBJ1-2; no definite D call. The ends were cut back, 3 bases at V and 10 bases at J, with 15 bases in the middle. The germline gives CDR1 SNHLY, CDR2 FYNNEI. The CDR3 is 13 amino acids. CDR3 DNA sequence: TGTGCCAGCAGTGAGCGGCAGTCCCATGTCTACACCTTC. Translation gives CASSERQSHVYTF. Full variable domain (outside the CDR3, taken from reference TRBV2 and TRBJ1-2): EPEVTQTPSHQVTQMGQEVILRCVPISNHLYFYWYRQILGQKVEFLVSFYNNEISEKSEIFDDQFSVERPDGSNFTLKIRSTKLEDSAMYFCASSERQSHVYTFGSGTRLTVV.

This chain joins TRBV5-6 and TRBJ2-3; possibly TRBD2 for D (6 bases). Germline CDR1 SGHDT, CDR2 YYEEEE. The CDR3 runs to 15 residues. Trimming pared 1 base from V and 4 bases from J, leaving 13 bases between. In nucleotides, the CDR3 is TGTGCCAGCAGCTTGCCGGCGGGATCAGCAGATACGCAGTATTTT. Translated, it gives CASSLPAGSADTQYF.

This rearrangement joins TRBV28 to TRBJ2-4; TRBD2 aligns across 11 bases. There are 17 residues in the CDR3. The J segment lost 8 bases and the V segment lost 1 base, leaving 10 bases of the junction unmatched. Germline lookup yields CDR1 MDHEN and CDR2 SYDVKM. CDR3 in amino acids: CASSLSILAGGGDIQYF. The CDR3 nucleotides read TGTGCCAGCAGTTTATCCATTCTAGCGGGAGGTGGGGACATTCAGTACTTC.

In its sample, this clonotype was seen a few times. For the CDR3, the DNA is TGCAGCGTTGGCCCTCGAGAGGACGAGCAGTACTTC. Protein: CSVGPREDEQYF. The chain combines TRBV29-1 with TRBJ2-7; D gene ambiguous. Germline CDR1 and CDR2: SQVTM and ANQGSEA. CDR3 length: 12 residues. V lost 4 bases and J 5 bases, leaving 12 bases between the germline ends.

This clonotype appeared many times. This chain uses TRBV20-1 with TRBJ2-1; D might be TRBD2 (6 bases). V lost 0 bases to trimming and J lost 9 bases, with 12 bases between them. Per the germline V gene, CDR1 is DFQATT and CDR2 is SNEGSKA (reference sequence). The CDR3 loop spans 13 amino acids. This CDR3 reads CSARDLLAGEQFF. The CDR3 DNA is TGCAGTGCTAGAGATCTACTAGCTGGTGAGCAGTTCTTC.

J is TRBJ2-1 and V is TRBV7-2, with a tentative D call TRBD2 (6 bases). The CDR3 has 14 residues. Germline V gene sequence: CDR1 SGHTA, CDR2 FQGNSA. The V end lost 5 bases, the J end lost 3 bases, and 11 bases lay between the germline ends. The CDR3 loop reads CASSPGLGYNEQFF. As DNA, the CDR3 is TGTGCCAGCAGCCCGGGACTTGGCTACAATGAGCAGTTCTTC.

The V call is TRBV2, the J call TRBJ2-3; 7 positions match TRBD2. The CDR3 sequence is 13 residues long. In germline, CDR1 is SNHLY, CDR2 FYNNEI. V lost 7 bases, J lost 5 bases, and 6 bases stayed unmatched. DNA for the CDR3: TGTGCCAGCACCCCGGGGGAGGGAGATACGCAGTATTTT. It codes for CASTPGEGDTQYF.

This clonotype has only a few counts. The V and J genes are TRBV7-2 and TRBJ2-5; TRBD2 aligns across 15 bases. The CDR3 extends over 17 amino acids. V lost 5 bases to trimming and J lost 4 bases; unmatched junction nucleotides: 8. Germline lookup yields CDR1 SGHTA and CDR2 FQGNSA. CDR3 sequence (DNA): TGTGCCAGCAGCCACTGGACTAGCGGGGGGGCTAGAGAGACCCAGTACTTC. The encoded protein is CASSHWTSGGARETQYF.

This clonotype was seen a handful of times. This sequence joins TRBV7-8 and TRBJ1-4; D is perhaps TRBD1 (6 bases). CDR1 is SGHVS and CDR2 is FQNEAQ in the germline V gene. CDR3 length: 18 amino acids. The V end lost 5 bases, the J end lost 2 bases, and 21 bases lay between the germline ends. In DNA, the CDR3 is TGTGCCAGCAGCCTCGGGACACCGGCCAGTGTTACTAATGAAAAACTGTTTTTT. Amino acid sequence: CASSLGTPASVTNEKLFF.

This clonotype was counted between two and nine times. The V call is TRBV27, the J call TRBJ1-1; D possibly corresponds to TRBD1 (6 bases). The V and J ends lost 5 bases and 1 base respectively, with 20 bases between them. Germline V CDR1 and CDR2: MNHEY, SMNVEV (reference sequence). CDR3 size: 17 residues. CDR3 residues: CASSLGGGRGGNTEAFF. The CDR3 DNA reads as TGTGCCAGCAGTCTGGGGGGGGGCCGAGGCGGGAACACTGAAGCTTTCTTT.

In its sample, this clonotype ranks as medium-sized. The chain couples TRBV27 to TRBJ2-1; TRBD2 agrees at 7 bases. Germline trimming cut 7 bases from V and 7 bases from J; bases unmatched to any gene: 10. CDR1 and CDR2 from the germline V gene are MNHEY and SMNVEV (reference sequence). This CDR3 has 14 residues. The CDR3 nucleotides read TGTGCCAGCATGGCGGGAGCCCTTTTGAATGAGCAGTTCTTC. As protein: CASMAGALLNEQFF.

The gene calls are TRBV18 and TRBJ2-5; 9 bases match TRBD2. The DNA end favors TRBJ2-1, so the J call may be wrong. The germline gives CDR1 KGHSH, CDR2 LQKENI. The CDR3 runs to 14 residues. In DNA, the CDR3 is TGTGCCAGCTCACCAGTCGAGCGGGGGGACCAACAGTTCTTC. This sequence encodes CASSPVERGDQQFF.

This clonotype was observed a handful of times. This sequence joins TRBV9 and TRBJ2-6; a possible D gene is TRBD2 (5 bases). CDR3 length equals 15 residues. V dropped 3 bases and J dropped 5 bases, with 12 bases sitting between them. Germline V gene sequence: CDR1 SGDLS, CDR2 YYNGEE. The CDR3: CASSATINRANVLTF. The CDR3 DNA follows: TGTGCCAGCAGCGCGACTATAAACAGGGCCAACGTCCTGACTTTC.

V is TRBV20-1 and J is TRBJ2-1; TRBD1 or TRBD2 may be the D gene (5 bases each). Trimming cost V 6 bases and J 3 bases, with 18 bases left between them. This CDR3 region has 15 residues. Germline CDR1 is DFQATT and CDR2 is SNEGSKA (reference sequence). CDR3 region: CSAHYPRGFYNEQFF. The CDR3 bases are TGCAGTGCCCACTACCCCCGGGGCTTCTACAATGAGCAGTTCTTC.

The V and J genes are TRBV11-2 and TRBJ1-2; D perhaps matches TRBD1 (5 bases). Germline V gives CDR1 SGHAT, CDR2 FQNNGV. The length of the CDR3 is 16 residues. The germline V and J ends were trimmed by 2 bases and 3 bases, with 16 bases remaining between them. CDR3 sequence: CASSLTDATAYYGYTF. The CDR3 nucleotides read TGTGCCAGCAGCTTAACGGACGCGACAGCGTACTATGGCTACACCTTC. The full variable domain, completed using reference TRBV11-2 and TRBJ1-2, is EAGVAQSPRYKIIEKRQSVAFWCNPISGHATLYWYQQILGQGPKLLIQFQNNGVVDDSQLPKDRFSAERLKGVDSTLKIQPAKLEDSAVYLCASSLTDATAYYGYTFGSGTRLTVV.

This clonotype was detected only a few times. The chain recombines TRBV15 with TRBJ2-5; 10 bases are a match to TRBD1. The J call could be wrong; TRBJ2-7 is a better fit for the DNA end. The CDR3 has 13 residues. Germline V CDR1 and CDR2: LNHNV, YYDKDF (reference sequence). The CDR3 sequence is CATSTGQGNEQYF. In DNA form, the CDR3 reads TGTGCCACCAGCACGGGACAGGGGAACGAGCAGTACTTC.

This clonotype turned up a few times. The CDR3 DNA reads TGTGCCAGCAGCTTTAGCGGGAGATCCTACAATGAGCAGTTCTTC. Its protein is CASSFSGRSYNEQFF. The chain links TRBV7-2 to TRBJ2-1; 9 nucleotides match TRBD2. This CDR3 is 15 amino acids long. In germline, CDR1 is SGHTA, CDR2 FQGNSA. Trimming removed 3 bases from V and 1 base from J; junction bases left unmatched: 1.

This clonotype was observed many times. The chain uses TRBV4-1 and TRBJ2-5; D call uncertain. This CDR3 has 12 residues. Trimming took 1 base from V and 4 from J, leaving 4 bases between them. Germline lookup yields CDR1 MGHRA and CDR2 YSYEKL. This CDR3 is CASSQGIETQYF. The CDR3 nucleotides are TGCGCCAGCAGCCAAGGGATAGAGACCCAGTACTTC.